The 24 T cell receptor beta chains below were found in one sample sequenced in a study of tumor-infiltrating lymphocytes in primary liver carcinoma. The source material, roughly 18-33 mg of unsorted bulk tissue, was used to co-extract RNA and DNA. cDNA specific to TCR beta was made from around 450 ng of total RNA, with a constant-region primer employed for priming. The TCR beta library was amplified through three nested multiplex PCR rounds in a modified ARM-PCR procedure. Each of the first two PCR rounds ran roughly 9 cycles with TRBV1-TRBV30 forward and C-beta reverse primers. TCRdb passed the multiplex PCR reads through MiXCR, listing each CDR3 protein once. The repertoire holds 100,000 to 150,000 distinct CDR3 sequences, with approximately 64% as singletons. The sequenced sample was liver tumor tissue from sampling region 3. Described subset: tumor region T3, left-lateral pole. All receptors derive from a woman in her sixties with primary liver carcinoma and hepatitis B virus infection.

This clonotype appeared a single time. One base away lies a much larger clone, so this may be a sequencing read error. The chain recombines TRBV28 with TRBJ2-7; possibly TRBD1 for D (5 bases). The V gene's germline CDR1 is MDHEN and CDR2 SYDVKM. The CDR3 runs to 14 residues. The CDR3 region has the DNA TGTGTCAGCAGTTCGCAGGGATATTACTACGAGCAGTACTTC. It encodes CVSSSQGYYYEQYF.

The rearrangement uses TRBV6-1 and TRBJ2-2; 9 nucleotides agree with TRBD2. J gave up 9 bases and V 6 bases, and 14 bases lay outside the gene matches. This CDR3 region has 16 residues. Germline V gene data show CDR1 as MNHNS and CDR2 as SASEGT. The CDR3 DNA follows: TGTGCCAGCAGCTCCAGGACTAGCGTTAACATCTGGGAGCTGTTTTTT. It encodes CASSSRTSVNIWELFF.

As for this clonotype: One junction end disagrees with the germline gene, perhaps due to a read error. This chain links TRBV10-3 with TRBJ2-2, with D perhaps TRBD2 (6 bases). This CDR3 comprises 17 residues. CDR1 ENHRY and CDR2 SYGVKD come from the germline V gene. DNA of the CDR3: TGTGCCATCAGCGAACACCGGGACCTCAAGAACACCGGGGGGCTGTTTTTT. This codes for CAISEHRDLKNTGGLFF.

This clonotype has a handful of counts. This sequence may be a read error, since a much larger clone differs from it by one base. The V call is TRBV7-8, the J call TRBJ2-5, with TRBD1 identical over 11 bases. The CDR3 runs to 14 residues. Per the germline V gene, CDR1 is SGHVS and CDR2 is FQNEAQ. As DNA, the CDR3 is TGTGCCAGCAGCGCGGGACAGGGGGTGGGAACCCAGCACTTC. Translating it yields CASSAGQGVGTQHF.

This clonotype was picked up one time. A much larger clone is a single base away; this may be a read error. The rearrangement links TRBV28 to TRBJ2-7, with TRBD2 matching over 12 bases. V gave up 8 bases and J gave up 3 bases; unmatched junction bases: 14. This CDR3 contains 17 residues. The germline V gene has CDR1 MDHEN and CDR2 SYDVKM. Here the CDR3 reads CASGPSPGTSGFYEQYF. The CDR3 DNA sequence: TGTGCCAGCGGTCCCAGCCCAGGGACTAGCGGGTTCTACGAGCAGTACTTC.

Note on this clonotype: Likely a read error: the CDR3 ends without its conserved phenylalanine or tryptophan. This rearrangement joins TRBV6-2 or TRBV6-3 to TRBJ2-7; 10 nucleotides line up with TRBD2. This CDR3 comprises 15 residues. Germline lookup yields CDR1 MNHEY and CDR2 SVGEGT. The CDR3 region has the DNA TGTGTCAGCAGTTTAGCGGGAGGACGCTCCTACGAGCAGTACTTA. It encodes CVSSLAGGRSYEQYL.

CDR3 region: CSVASGGNDAFF. The CDR3 nucleotides are TGCAGCGTTGCGTCGGGCGGTAATGATGCTTTCTTT. This chain uses TRBV29-1 with TRBJ1-1; unclear D gene. Trimming removed 4 bases at V and 11 bases at J, with 17 bases between. Germline V gene sequence: CDR1 SQVTM, CDR2 ANQGSEA. This CDR3 is 12 amino acids long.

This clonotype was seen a few times. The chain is built from TRBV28 and TRBJ2-5, with D possibly TRBD1 on 6 matching bases. V was cut by 4 bases and J by 1 base, with 13 bases left in between. The CDR3 has 15 residues. Germline values: CDR1 MDHEN, CDR2 SYDVKM. The CDR3 coding sequence is TGTGCCAGCAGTTCAACAGGGATGAGCCAAGAGACCCAGTACTTC. It codes for CASSSTGMSQETQYF.

This clonotype appeared many times. The gene calls are TRBV28 and TRBJ1-3; D call uncertain. V lost 2 bases to trimming and J lost 6 bases, with 5 bases between them. Looked up from germline, CDR1 is MDHEN and CDR2 is SYDVKM. This CDR3 region has 12 residues. The CDR3 region has the DNA TGTGCCAGCAGTTTAACAGAAAACACCATATATTTT. Its translation is CASSLTENTIYF.

To note about this clonotype: A much larger clone differs from this one at a single base, so this may be a read error. This likely comes from a read error, as the CDR3 has no conserved phenylalanine or tryptophan at its end. This chain joins TRBV12-3 or TRBV12-4 and TRBJ2-7; 10 bases fit TRBD1. The J segment lost 5 bases and the V segment lost 5 bases, leaving 6 bases of the junction unmatched. The CDR3 contains 14 residues. The chain's CDR3 is CASSTRDRGHEQYL. The CDR3 DNA reads TGTGCCAGCAGTACCCGGGACAGGGGCCACGAGCAGTACTTA.

A few counts support this clonotype. This chain uses TRBV28 with TRBJ1-5; 7 bases are a match to TRBD1. V dropped 8 bases and J dropped 0; count of bases not matched to a gene: 10. The germline gives CDR1 MDHEN, CDR2 SYDVKM. This CDR3 region has 16 residues. CDR3 in amino acids: CASLLGGHYSNQPQHF. The DNA for the CDR3 is TGTGCCAGCTTACTAGGGGGCCACTATAGCAATCAGCCCCAGCATTTT.

About this clonotype: A much larger clone differs by one base, so this may be a read error. The CDR3 coding sequence is TGCAGCGCGGGACAGAGGGCTGGAGAGACCCAGTACTTC. It codes for CSAGQRAGETQYF. The rearrangement links TRBV29-1 to TRBJ2-5, with TRBD1 matching 7 bases. Germline CDR1 SQVTM, CDR2 ANQGSEA. The V and J ends lost 7 bases and 4 bases, in that order; junction bases with no gene match: 9. CDR3 length: 13 amino acids.

In regard to this clonotype: No conserved phenylalanine or tryptophan is present at the end of the CDR3, so a read error is the likely explanation. No DNA is shown, since the ends of the CDR3 on it are uncertain; the CDR3 is the one TCRdb lists. CDR3 region: CVSSLLGQGASLDS. The chain employs TRBV12-3 or TRBV12-4 and TRBJ2-5; TRBD1, the D gene given by the table, was not confirmed from the DNA. The CDR3 spans 14 amino acids, including both terminal residues.

Note on this clonotype: One end of the junction is discordant with germline, which a read error may explain. The gene calls are TRBV12-3 or TRBV12-4 and TRBJ2-3; D may be TRBD2 (5 bases). The CDR3 sequence is 12 residues long. CDR3 loop: CANSLGGDTQYF. The CDR3, as DNA: TGTGCCAACAGTTTAGGCGGGGATACGCAGTATTTT.

With respect to this clonotype: A read error may explain this, as a much larger clone is one base away. The chain employs TRBV5-1 and TRBJ1-2; 8 nucleotides match TRBD1. This CDR3 spans 15 amino acids. Germline CDR1 and CDR2: SGHRS and YFSETQ. Trimming at V came to 4 bases and at J to 5 bases, leaving 10 bases not matched to a gene. For the CDR3, the DNA is TGCGCCAGCAGCCTACGGACAGGGCACAGATATGGCTACACCTTC. Its protein product is CASSLRTGHRYGYTF.

Regarding this clonotype: An end of the junction differs from the germline gene, which may be a read error. J is TRBJ2-7 and V is TRBV11-2; 8 positions agree with TRBD2. The CDR3 sequence is 14 residues long. The germline V gene encodes CDR1 SGHAT and CDR2 FQNNGV. The CDR3 sequence is CASSLTSESFEQYF. CDR3 bases: TGTGCCAGCAGCTTGACTAGCGAGAGTTTCGAGCAATACTTC.

Remarks on this clonotype: This may stem from a read error, because a much larger clone lies one nucleotide away. The gene calls are TRBV5-6 and TRBJ2-1; possible D gene TRBD1, 6 bases. Germline V gives CDR1 SGHDT, CDR2 YYEEEE. The CDR3 consists of 15 residues. CDR3 DNA sequence: TGTCCCAGTAACGACGGGCAGGGGTGGGGCCATGAGCAGTTCTTC. Translating it yields CPSNDGQGWGHEQFF.

This clonotype appeared once. The junction departs from the called germline gene at one end, perhaps through a read error. V gene TRBV6-5 combines with J gene TRBJ1-2; a weak D match, TRBD1 (5 bases). The CDR3 totals 14 residues. Germline-derived CDR1 and CDR2 are MNHEY and SVGAGI. Written as DNA, the CDR3 is TGTACCAGCAGCTACCAGGGTGGGAACTATGGGTACACCTTC. Translated: CTSSYQGGNYGYTF.

This clonotype was seen many times. The chain recombines TRBV5-1 with TRBJ2-2; tentatively, D is TRBD2 (5 bases). This CDR3 has 15 residues. CDR1 and CDR2 (germline): SGHRS, YFSETQ. Trimming shortened V by 2 bases and J by 1 base, and 9 bases separated the two germline ends. The CDR3 spells CASSLGRVNTGELFF. The CDR3 DNA reads as TGCGCCAGCAGCTTAGGGCGGGTGAACACCGGGGAGCTGTTTTTT.

This clonotype appeared once. Without the conserved terminal phenylalanine or tryptophan, this CDR3 likely stems from a read error. The rearrangement links TRBV28 to TRBJ2-3, with 10 nucleotides matching TRBD2. The CDR3 is 17 residues long. The V segment lost 5 bases and the J segment 1 base; nucleotides outside the gene matches: 9. Germline V gene lookup returns CDR1 MDHEN and CDR2 SYDVKM. CDR3 nucleotides: TGTGCCAGCAGTGAAGTTTACGGGACTAGCGGCACAGATACGCAGTATTAT. Residues: CASSEVYGTSGTDTQYY.

Many counts were recorded for this clonotype. One end of the junction is discordant with germline, which a read error may explain. The chain couples TRBV11-3 to TRBJ2-2; no definite D call. The CDR3 consists of 15 residues. The V gene's germline CDR1 is SGHNT and CDR2 YENEEA. Here the CDR3 DNA reads TGTGCCAGCAGCCCCCTGGGCGATAACATCGGGGAGCTGTTTTTT. It is translated as CASSPLGDNIGELFF.

This clonotype has only one observation. The chain is built from TRBV12-3 or TRBV12-4 and TRBJ2-5; possible D gene TRBD2, 5 bases. This CDR3 has 15 residues. The ends were cut back, 10 bases at V and 3 bases at J, with 21 bases in the middle. CDR3 nucleotides: TGTGCCAAAAGATCGAGAACCGCGAGGGAAGAGACCCAGTACTTC. It codes for CAKRSRTAREETQYF.

The chain uses TRBV30 and TRBJ1-4; 12 bases align to TRBD1. Looked up from germline, CDR1 is GTSNPN and CDR2 is SVGIG (reference sequence). The ends lost 0 bases at V and 5 bases at J; junction bases unmatched: 1. This CDR3 has 15 residues. The chain's CDR3 is CAWSVGTGGNEKLFF. The CDR3 DNA reads TGTGCCTGGAGTGTCGGGACAGGGGGCAATGAAAAACTGTTTTTT.

This rearrangement joins TRBV28 to TRBJ1-5; TRBD1 is a possible D gene (5 bases). Trimming cost V 4 bases and J 4 bases, with 11 bases left between them. In germline, CDR1 is MDHEN, CDR2 SYDVKM. This CDR3 is 14 amino acids long. Here the CDR3 reads CASSSSGGNQPQHF. CDR3 sequence (DNA): TGTGCCAGCAGTTCATCGGGGGGGAATCAGCCCCAGCATTTT. Looking up the rest from reference TRBV28 and TRBJ1-5 gives the full variable domain: DVKVTQSSRYLVKRTGEKVFLECVQDMDHENMFWYRQDPGLGLRLIYFSYDVKMKEKGDIPEGYSVSREKKERFSLILESASTNQTSMYLCASSSSGGNQPQHFGDGTRLSIL.